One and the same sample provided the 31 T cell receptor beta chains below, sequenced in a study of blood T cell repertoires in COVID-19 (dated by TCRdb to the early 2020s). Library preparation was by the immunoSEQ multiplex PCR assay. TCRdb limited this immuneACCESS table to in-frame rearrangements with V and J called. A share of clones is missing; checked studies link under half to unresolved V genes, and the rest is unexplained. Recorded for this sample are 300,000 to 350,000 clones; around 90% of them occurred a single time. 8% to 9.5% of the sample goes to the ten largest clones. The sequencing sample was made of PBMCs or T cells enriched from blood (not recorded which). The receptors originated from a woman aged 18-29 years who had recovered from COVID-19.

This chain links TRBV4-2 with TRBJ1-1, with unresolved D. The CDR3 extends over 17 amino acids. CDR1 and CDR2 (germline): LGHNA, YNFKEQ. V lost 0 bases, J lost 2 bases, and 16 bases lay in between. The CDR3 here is CASSQDPRHLDNTEAFF. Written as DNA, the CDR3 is TGTGCCAGCAGCCAAGATCCCCGACATCTTGATAACACTGAAGCTTTCTTT.

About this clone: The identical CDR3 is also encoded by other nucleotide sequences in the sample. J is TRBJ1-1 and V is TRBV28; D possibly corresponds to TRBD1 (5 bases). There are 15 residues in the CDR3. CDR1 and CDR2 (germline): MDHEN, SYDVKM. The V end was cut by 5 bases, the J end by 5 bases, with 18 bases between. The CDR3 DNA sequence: TGTGCCAGCAGTCCCCCGACGGGGGGGAGAACTGAAGCTTTCTTT. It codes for CASSPPTGGRTEAFF. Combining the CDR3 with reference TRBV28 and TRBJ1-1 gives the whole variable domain DVKVTQSSRYLVKRTGEKVFLECVQDMDHENMFWYRQDPGLGLRLIYFSYDVKMKEKGDIPEGYSVSREKKERFSLILESASTNQTSMYLCASSPPTGGRTEAFFGQGTRLTVV.

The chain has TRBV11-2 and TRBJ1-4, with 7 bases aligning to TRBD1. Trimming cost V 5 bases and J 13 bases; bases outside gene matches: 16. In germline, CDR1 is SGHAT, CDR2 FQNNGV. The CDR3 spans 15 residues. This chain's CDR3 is CASSTRTGLSAGLFF. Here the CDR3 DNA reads TGTGCCAGCAGCACCCGGACAGGTCTTAGTGCAGGACTGTTTTTT.

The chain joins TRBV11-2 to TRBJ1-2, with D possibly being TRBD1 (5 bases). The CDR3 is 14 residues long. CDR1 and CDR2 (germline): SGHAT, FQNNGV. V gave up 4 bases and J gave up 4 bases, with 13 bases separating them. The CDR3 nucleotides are TGTGCCAGCAGCTCAGAGCAGGGTGCCTATGGCTACACCTTC. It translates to CASSSEQGAYGYTF. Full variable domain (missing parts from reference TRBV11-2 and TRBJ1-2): EAGVAQSPRYKIIEKRQSVAFWCNPISGHATLYWYQQILGQGPKLLIQFQNNGVVDDSQLPKDRFSAERLKGVDSTLKIQPAKLEDSAVYLCASSSEQGAYGYTFGSGTRLTVV.

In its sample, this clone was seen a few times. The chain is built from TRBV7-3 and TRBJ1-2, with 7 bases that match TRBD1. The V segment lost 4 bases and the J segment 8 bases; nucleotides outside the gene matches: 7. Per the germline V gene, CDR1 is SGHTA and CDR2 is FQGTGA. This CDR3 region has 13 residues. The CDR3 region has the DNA TGTGCCAGCAGCTCACGACAGGGCGGAGGCTACACCTTC. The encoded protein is CASSSRQGGGYTF.

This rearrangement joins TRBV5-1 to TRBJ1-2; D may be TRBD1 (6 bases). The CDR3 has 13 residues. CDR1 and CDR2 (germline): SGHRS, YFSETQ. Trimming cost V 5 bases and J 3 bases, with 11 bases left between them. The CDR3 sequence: CASRQGFDYGYTF. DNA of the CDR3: TGCGCCAGCAGACAGGGATTTGACTATGGCTACACCTTC.

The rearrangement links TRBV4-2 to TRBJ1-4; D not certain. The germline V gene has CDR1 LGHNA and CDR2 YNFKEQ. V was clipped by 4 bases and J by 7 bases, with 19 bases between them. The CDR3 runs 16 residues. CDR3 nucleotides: TGTGCCAGCAGCCCGGGGTTGTTGGGTTCCCCTGAAAAACTGTTTTTT. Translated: CASSPGLLGSPEKLFF.

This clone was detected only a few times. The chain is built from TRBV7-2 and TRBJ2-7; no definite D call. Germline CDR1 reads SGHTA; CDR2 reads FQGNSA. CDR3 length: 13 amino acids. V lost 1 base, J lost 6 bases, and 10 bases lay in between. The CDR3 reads CASSLGTLSEQYF. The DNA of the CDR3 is TGTGCCAGCAGCTTAGGCACTTTAAGCGAGCAGTACTTC.

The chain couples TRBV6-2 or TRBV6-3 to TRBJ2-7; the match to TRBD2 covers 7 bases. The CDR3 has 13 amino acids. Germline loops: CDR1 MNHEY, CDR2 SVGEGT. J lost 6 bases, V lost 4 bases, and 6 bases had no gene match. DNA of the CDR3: TGTGCCAGCAGTTTGGTGACTAGCCGCGAGCAGTACTTC. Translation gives CASSLVTSREQYF.

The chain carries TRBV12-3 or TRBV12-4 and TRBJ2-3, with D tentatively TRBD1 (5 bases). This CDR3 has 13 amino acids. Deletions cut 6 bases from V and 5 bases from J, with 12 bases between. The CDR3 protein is CASSRRQRDTQYF. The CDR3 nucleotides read TGTGCCAGCAGCCGAAGACAGAGAGATACGCAGTATTTT.

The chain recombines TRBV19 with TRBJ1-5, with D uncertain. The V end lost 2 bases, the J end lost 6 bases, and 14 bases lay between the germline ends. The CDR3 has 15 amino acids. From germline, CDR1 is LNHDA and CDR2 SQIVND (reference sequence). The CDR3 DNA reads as TGTGCCAGTAGTATAATAGGAGGGCTGGTTCAGCCCCAGCATTTT. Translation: CASSIIGGLVQPQHF. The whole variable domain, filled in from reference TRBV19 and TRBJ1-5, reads DGGITQSPKYLFRKEGQNVTLSCEQNLNHDAMYWYRQDPGQGLRLIYYSQIVNDFQKGDIAEGYSVSREKKESFPLTVTSAQKNPTAFYLCASSIIGGLVQPQHFGDGTRLSIL.

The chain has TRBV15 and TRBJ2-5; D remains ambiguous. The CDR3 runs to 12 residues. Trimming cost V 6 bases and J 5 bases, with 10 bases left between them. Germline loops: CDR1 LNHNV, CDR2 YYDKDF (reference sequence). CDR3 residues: CATSRPFETQYF. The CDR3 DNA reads TGTGCCACCAGTCGTCCTTTTGAGACCCAGTACTTC.

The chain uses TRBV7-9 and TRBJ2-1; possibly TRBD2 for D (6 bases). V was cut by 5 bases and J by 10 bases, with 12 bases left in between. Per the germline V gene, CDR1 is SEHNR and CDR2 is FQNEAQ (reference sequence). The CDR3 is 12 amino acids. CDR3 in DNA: TGTGCCAGCAGCCCCGGGGGACCCGAGCAGTTCTTC. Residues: CASSPGGPEQFF.

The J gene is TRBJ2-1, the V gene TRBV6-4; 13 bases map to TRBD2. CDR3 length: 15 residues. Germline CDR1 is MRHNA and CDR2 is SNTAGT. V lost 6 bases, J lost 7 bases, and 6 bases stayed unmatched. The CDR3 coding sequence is TGTGCCAGCAGCCACACTAGCGGGGGGGCGAATGAGCAGTTCTTC. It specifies CASSHTSGGANEQFF.

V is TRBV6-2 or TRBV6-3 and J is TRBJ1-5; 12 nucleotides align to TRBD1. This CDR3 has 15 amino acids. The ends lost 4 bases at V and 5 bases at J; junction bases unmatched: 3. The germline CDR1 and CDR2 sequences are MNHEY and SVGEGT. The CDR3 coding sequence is TGTGCCAGCAGTTCGGGACAGGGGGCCTATCAGCCCCAGCATTTT. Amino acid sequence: CASSSGQGAYQPQHF.

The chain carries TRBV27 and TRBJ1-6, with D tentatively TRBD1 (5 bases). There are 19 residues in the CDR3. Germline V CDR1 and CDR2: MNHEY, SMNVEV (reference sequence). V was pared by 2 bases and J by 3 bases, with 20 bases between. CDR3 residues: CASSLTAKTGADYNSPLHF. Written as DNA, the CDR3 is TGTGCCAGCAGTTTAACAGCCAAAACAGGCGCCGACTATAATTCACCCCTCCACTTT.

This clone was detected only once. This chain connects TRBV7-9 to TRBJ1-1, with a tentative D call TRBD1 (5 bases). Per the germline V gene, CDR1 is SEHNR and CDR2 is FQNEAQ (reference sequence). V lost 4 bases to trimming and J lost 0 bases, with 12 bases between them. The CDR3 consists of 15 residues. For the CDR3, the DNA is TGTGCCAGCAGCTCCACAGGATACATGAACACTGAAGCTTTCTTT. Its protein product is CASSSTGYMNTEAFF.

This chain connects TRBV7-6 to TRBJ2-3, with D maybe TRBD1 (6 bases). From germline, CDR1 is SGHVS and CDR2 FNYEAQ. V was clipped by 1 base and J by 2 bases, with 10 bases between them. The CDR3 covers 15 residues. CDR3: CASSLGGQFTDTQYF. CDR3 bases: TGTGCCAGCAGCTTAGGCGGACAGTTCACAGATACGCAGTATTTT.

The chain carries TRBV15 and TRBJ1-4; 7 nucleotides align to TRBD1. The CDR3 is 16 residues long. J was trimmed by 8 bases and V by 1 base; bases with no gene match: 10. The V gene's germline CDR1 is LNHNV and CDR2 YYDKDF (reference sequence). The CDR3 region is CATSRVQQGTGEKLFF. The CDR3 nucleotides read TGTGCCACCAGCAGAGTTCAACAGGGGACGGGGGAAAAACTGTTTTTT.

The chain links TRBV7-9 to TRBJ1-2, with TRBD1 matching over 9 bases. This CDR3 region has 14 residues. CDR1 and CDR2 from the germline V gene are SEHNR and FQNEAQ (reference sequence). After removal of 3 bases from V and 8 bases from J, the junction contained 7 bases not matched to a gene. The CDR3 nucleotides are TGTGCCAGCAGCTTTGGCCGGACAGGGGACGGCTACACCTTC. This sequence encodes CASSFGRTGDGYTF.

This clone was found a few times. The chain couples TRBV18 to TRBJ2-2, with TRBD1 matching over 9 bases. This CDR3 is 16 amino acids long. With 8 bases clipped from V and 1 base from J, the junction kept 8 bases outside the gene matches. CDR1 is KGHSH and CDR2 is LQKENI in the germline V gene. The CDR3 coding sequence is TGTGCCAGCCCACTCCGGGGACAGGGGAACACCGGGGAGCTGTTTTTT. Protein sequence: CASPLRGQGNTGELFF.

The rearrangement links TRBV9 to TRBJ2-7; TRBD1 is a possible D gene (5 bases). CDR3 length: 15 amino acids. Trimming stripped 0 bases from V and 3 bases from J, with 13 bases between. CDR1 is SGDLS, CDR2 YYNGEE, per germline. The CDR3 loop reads CASSVGAGSDYEQYF. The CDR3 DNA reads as TGTGCCAGCAGCGTAGGCGCAGGGTCCGACTACGAGCAGTACTTC.

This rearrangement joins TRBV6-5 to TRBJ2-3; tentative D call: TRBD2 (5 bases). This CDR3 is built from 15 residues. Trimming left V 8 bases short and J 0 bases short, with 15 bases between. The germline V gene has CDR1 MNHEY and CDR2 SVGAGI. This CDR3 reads CASLAWTGSTDTQYF. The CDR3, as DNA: TGTGCCAGCCTCGCTTGGACTGGGAGCACAGATACGCAGTATTTT.

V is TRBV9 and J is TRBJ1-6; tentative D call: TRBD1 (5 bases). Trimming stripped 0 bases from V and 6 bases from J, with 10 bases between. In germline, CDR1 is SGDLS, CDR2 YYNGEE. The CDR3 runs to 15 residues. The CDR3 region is CASSVEVGGNSPLHF. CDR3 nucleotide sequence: TGTGCCAGCAGCGTAGAGGTGGGGGGTAATTCACCCCTCCACTTT.

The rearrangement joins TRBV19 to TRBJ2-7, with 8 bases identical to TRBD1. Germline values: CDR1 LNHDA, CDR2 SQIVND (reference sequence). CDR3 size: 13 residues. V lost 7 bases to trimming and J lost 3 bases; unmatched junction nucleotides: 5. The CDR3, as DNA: TGTGCCAGTAAGAGTACAGGGGGCTACGAGCAGTACTTC. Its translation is CASKSTGGYEQYF.

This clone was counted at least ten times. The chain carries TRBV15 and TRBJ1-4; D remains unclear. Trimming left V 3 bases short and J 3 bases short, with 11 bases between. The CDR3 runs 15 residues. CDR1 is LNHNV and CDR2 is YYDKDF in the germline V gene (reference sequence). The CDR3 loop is CATSSVTGSNEKLFF. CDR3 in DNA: TGTGCCACCAGCAGTGTAACGGGTTCTAATGAAAAACTGTTTTTT.

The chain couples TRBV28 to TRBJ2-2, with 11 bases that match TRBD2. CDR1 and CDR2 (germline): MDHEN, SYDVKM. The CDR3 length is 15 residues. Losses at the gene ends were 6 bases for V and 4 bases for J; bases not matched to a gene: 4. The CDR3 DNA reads TGTGCCAGCAGACTAGCGGGAGCGGCCACCGGGGAGCTGTTTTTT. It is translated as CASRLAGAATGELFF.

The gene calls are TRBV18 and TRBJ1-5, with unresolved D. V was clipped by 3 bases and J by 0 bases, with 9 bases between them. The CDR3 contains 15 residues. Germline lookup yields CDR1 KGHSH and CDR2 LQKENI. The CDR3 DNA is TGTGCCAGCTCACCCGAGACACTTAGCAATCAGCCCCAGCATTTT. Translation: CASSPETLSNQPQHF.

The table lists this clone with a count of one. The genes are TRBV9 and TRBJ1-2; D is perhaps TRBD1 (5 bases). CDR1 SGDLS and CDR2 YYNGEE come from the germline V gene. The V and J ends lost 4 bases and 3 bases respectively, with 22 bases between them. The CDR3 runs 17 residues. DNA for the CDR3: TGTGCCAGCAGCCCTGAAATCGGAGCACCGGGGGACTATGGCTACACCTTC. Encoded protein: CASSPEIGAPGDYGYTF.

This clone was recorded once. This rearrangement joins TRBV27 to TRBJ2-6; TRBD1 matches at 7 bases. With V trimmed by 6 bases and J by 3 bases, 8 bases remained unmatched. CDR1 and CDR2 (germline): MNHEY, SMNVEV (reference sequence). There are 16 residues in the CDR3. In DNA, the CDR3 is TGTGCCAGCAGGAGAGGGGGCGCGGATGGGGCCAACGTCCTGACTTTC. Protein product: CASRRGGADGANVLTF.

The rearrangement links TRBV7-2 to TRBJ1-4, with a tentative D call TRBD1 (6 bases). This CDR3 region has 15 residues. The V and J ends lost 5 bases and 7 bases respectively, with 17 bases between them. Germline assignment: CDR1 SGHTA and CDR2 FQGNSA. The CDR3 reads CASSPAGTQGEKLFF. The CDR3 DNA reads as TGTGCCAGCAGCCCTGCCGGGACACAGGGTGAAAAACTGTTTTTT.